A single sample is the source of the 15 T cell receptor beta chains below, sequenced in a study of glioma-infiltrating T cells. TCR alpha and beta CDR3 regions were amplified from RNA using iRepertoire nested multiplex PCR. TCRdb called the multiplex PCR reads again in MiXCR, with one record for every CDR3 protein. The sample lists 300,000 to 450,000 distinct CDR3 sequences, 41% occurring once. The sequenced sample consisted of glioma tissue, nonneoplastic brain tissue, or PBMCs (not recorded which). These receptors all stem from a human donor with low-grade glioma or glioblastoma, undergoing nonglioma brain surgery, or in good health (not recorded which).

This chain joins TRBV28 and TRBJ1-5; possibly TRBD1 for D (5 bases). With 8 bases removed from V and 11 bases from J, the gap between germline ends came to 19 bases. The CDR3 has 13 amino acids. CDR1 and CDR2 (germline): MDHEN, SYDVKM. The CDR3 loop is CASVSPGGKAQHF. CDR3 in DNA: TGTGCCAGCGTATCGCCGGGGGGAAAGGCCCAGCATTTT.

The chain couples TRBV14 to TRBJ2-2, with D tentatively TRBD1 (5 bases). CDR3 length: 15 amino acids. The germline CDR1 and CDR2 sequences are SGHDN and FVKESK. Trimming left V 4 bases short and J 4 bases short, with 13 bases between. DNA for the CDR3: TGTGCCAGCAGCCGGACATTTTGGGGCACCGGGGAGCTGTTTTTT. This gives the protein CASSRTFWGTGELFF.

The table lists this clonotype with a few counts. This chain connects TRBV20-1 to TRBJ1-5; 7 bases fit TRBD1. Germline lookup yields CDR1 DFQATT and CDR2 SNEGSKA (reference sequence). The V segment lost 4 bases and the J segment 3 bases; nucleotides outside the gene matches: 6. CDR3 length: 14 amino acids. The CDR3 sequence: CSAKSDRLNQPQHF. DNA for the CDR3: TGCAGTGCTAAGTCGGACAGGCTCAATCAGCCCCAGCATTTT.

The chain recombines TRBV27 with TRBJ2-5; 9 bases agree with TRBD2. Trimming at V came to 6 bases and at J to 5 bases, leaving 19 bases not matched to a gene. There are 18 residues in the CDR3. The V gene's germline CDR1 is MNHEY and CDR2 SMNVEV (reference sequence). The CDR3 DNA follows: TGTGCCAGCAGAGCCCAAAAAATAGCGGGAGTCGGTCGTGAGACCCAGTACTTC. This translates into CASRAQKIAGVGRETQYF.

The chain carries TRBV20-1 and TRBJ2-3; 10 nucleotides match TRBD2. The CDR3 extends over 15 amino acids. Germline values: CDR1 DFQATT, CDR2 SNEGSKA (reference sequence). V gave up 2 bases and J gave up 3 bases; unmatched junction bases: 5. This CDR3 reads CSARLAGVLTDTQYF. The CDR3 nucleotides are TGCAGTGCTAGACTAGCGGGAGTGCTTACAGATACGCAGTATTTT.

Note on this clonotype: The junction differs from germline at one of its ends, possibly a read error. The chain uses TRBV7-9 and TRBJ2-7, with D hard to call. The CDR3 length is 11 residues. Germline V lookup: CDR1 SEHNR, CDR2 FQNEAQ (reference sequence). CDR3: CAGSAHHEQYF. The DNA for the CDR3 is TGTGCCGGCAGCGCCCACCACGAGCAGTACTTC. The full variable domain, with the rest looked up from reference TRBV7-9 and TRBJ2-7, is DTGVSQNPRHKITKRGQNVTFRCDPISEHNRLYWYRQTLGQGPEFLTYFQNEAQLEKSRLLSDRFSAERPKGSFSTLEIQRTEQGDSAMYLCAGSAHHEQYFGPGTRLTVT.

The sample holds one count of this clonotype. Given a much more abundant clone one base away, this may be a read error. The CDR3 DNA sequence: TGCGCCAGCAGCCTCCGGAGGAGCCTCTATGGCTACACCTTC. Its protein is CASSLRRSLYGYTF. The chain uses TRBV4-1 and TRBJ1-2, with D uncertain. V lost 4 bases and J lost 4, with 13 bases in between. The CDR3 has 14 residues. Germline CDR1 MGHRA, CDR2 YSYEKL.

CDR3 protein: CASSVDRQPYEQYF. The CDR3 region has the DNA TGCGCCAGCAGCGTGGACAGGCAGCCCTACGAGCAGTACTTC. V gene TRBV5-1 combines with J gene TRBJ2-7, with 7 bases that match TRBD1. The ends lost 4 bases at V and 2 bases at J; junction bases unmatched: 6. Per germline, CDR1 SGHRS and CDR2 YFSETQ. The CDR3 consists of 14 residues.

V usage is TRBV28 and J usage is TRBJ1-2, with a possible D match to TRBD1 (6 bases). Germline V gives CDR1 MDHEN, CDR2 SYDVKM. Trimming took off 3 bases at V and 5 bases at J, with 16 bases between the two ends. The CDR3 covers 15 residues. In DNA, the CDR3 is TGTGCCAGCAGTTTCATCTCCGGGCAGGGGTATGGCTACACCTTC. Encoded protein: CASSFISGQGYGYTF.

This clonotype was seen a few times. The CDR3, as DNA: TGTGCCAGCAGCGCGGGACTAGCGGACTCCTACGAGCAGTACTTC. Its protein is CASSAGLADSYEQYF. The chain links TRBV7-2 to TRBJ2-7, with TRBD2 identical over 11 bases. Germline CDR1 and CDR2: SGHTA and FQGNSA. The trim removed 5 bases at V and 0 bases at J, leaving 3 bases unmatched. This CDR3 has 15 amino acids.

The chain recombines TRBV12-3 or TRBV12-4 with TRBJ1-5; 8 nucleotides align to TRBD1. This CDR3 is 16 amino acids long. V was pared by 5 bases and J by 7 bases, with 13 bases of the junction left unmatched. The CDR3 is CASSTRQGAGRQPQHF. CDR3 sequence (DNA): TGTGCCAGCAGTACCCGGCAGGGGGCGGGTAGGCAGCCCCAGCATTTT.

The genes are TRBV11-2 and TRBJ2-3; D is possibly TRBD2 (5 bases). Germline CDR1 SGHAT, CDR2 FQNNGV. This CDR3 comprises 15 residues. The V end was cut by 8 bases, the J end by 0 bases, with 15 bases between. CDR3 DNA: TGTGCCAGCCAACTGGAGAGGGTGAGCACAGATACGCAGTATTTT. The encoded protein is CASQLERVSTDTQYF.

This clonotype appeared once. This may stem from a read error, because a much larger clone lies one nucleotide away. The chain combines TRBV5-4 with TRBJ2-3; possibly TRBD1 for D (6 bases). Germline V CDR1 and CDR2: SGHNT, YYREEE (reference sequence). The CDR3 is 15 amino acids. The DNA of the CDR3 is TGTGCCAGCAGCTTGGGAAAGCCAGGGGCAGATTCGCAGTATTTT. Translating it yields CASSLGKPGADSQYF.

This clonotype was found a few times. The chain uses TRBV14 and TRBJ1-2; no firm D call. This CDR3 comprises 14 residues. Trimming pared 0 bases from V and 7 bases from J, leaving 12 bases between. The germline CDR1 and CDR2 sequences are SGHDN and FVKESK. In DNA form, the CDR3 reads TGTGCCAGCAGCCAAGAAGACGGCATAGGTGGCTACACCTTC. Its translation is CASSQEDGIGGYTF.

This CDR3 reads CASSLVDGPYEQYF. The CDR3, as DNA: TGTGCCAGCAGCTTGGTAGACGGACCCTACGAGCAGTACTTC. The rearrangement uses TRBV7-2 and TRBJ2-7; D gene ambiguous. Germline CDR1 is SGHTA and CDR2 is FQGNSA. This CDR3 is built from 14 residues. The V gene lost 3 bases and the J gene lost 2 bases, with 11 bases spanning the gap.